What follows are 3 T cell receptor beta chains derived from one specimen sequenced in a study of shared clonotypes between healthy human individuals. The data were produced by immunoSEQ multiplex PCR, yet TCRdb's version contains in-frame clones alone and is incomplete. The data show under 2.5 million clones, 85% to 95% seen once. The sequencing sample was made of naive CD4+ T cells from PBMCs. The subset: CD45RA+ positively selected. These TCRs come from a man aged 18 to 30 in good health. Some clones in this sample may be carry-over from other donors' samples.

The rearrangement joins TRBV2 to TRBJ1-6; maybe TRBD1 (6 bases). The CDR3 totals 14 residues. CDR1 is SNHLY and CDR2 is FYNNEI in the germline V gene. The ends were cut back, 6 bases at V and 7 bases at J, with 13 bases in the middle. Here the CDR3 DNA reads TGTGCCAGCAGGGAACAGGGAAGGAATTCACCCCTCCACTTT. This codes for CASREQGRNSPLHF.

V gene TRBV19 combines with J gene TRBJ2-7; TRBD2 matches at 12 bases. V dropped 6 bases and J dropped 0; count of bases not matched to a gene: 3. The CDR3 covers 15 residues. The V gene's germline CDR1 is LNHDA and CDR2 SQIVND (reference sequence). The CDR3 region has the DNA TGTGCCAGTAGACCGACTAGCGGGAGCTCCTACGAGCAGTACTTC. It translates to CASRPTSGSSYEQYF.

This chain joins TRBV6-8 and TRBJ2-6, with 7 bases identical to TRBD1. Germline values: CDR1 MNHGY, CDR2 SAAAGT. This CDR3 spans 15 amino acids. J gave up 9 bases and V 6 bases, and 11 bases lay outside the gene matches. This CDR3 is CASRSETGVDNVLTF. The CDR3 DNA sequence: TGTGCCAGCAGGAGCGAAACAGGGGTGGACAACGTCCTGACTTTC.